The 31 T cell receptor beta chains below were found in one sample sequenced in a study of molecular identifiers for immune sequencing clone quantification. TCRdb reanalysed the PCR reads using MiXCR and keeps one entry per CDR3 protein. The table includes under 600,000 distinct CDR3 sequences, about a quarter detected once. The sample comprised naive CD8+ T cells from blood, with Jurkat cell RNA spiked in. Subset described: FACS-sorted CD8+CD4-CCR7+CD45RA+ naive T cells. Receptors originate from a human donor in good health. Some libraries in this study had Jurkat cell RNA spiked in.

This clonotype was detected a few times. This chain uses TRBV5-8 with TRBJ1-4; possibly TRBD1 for D (6 bases). V shed 3 bases and J shed 5 bases, with 14 bases lying between them. The CDR3 runs 15 residues. Germline CDR1 is SGHTS and CDR2 is YDEGEE. Written as DNA, the CDR3 is TGTGCCAGCAGCTACAGGGACATCGAAAATGAAAAACTGTTTTTT. Protein sequence: CASSYRDIENEKLFF.

This clonotype was found a few times. The gene calls are TRBV5-1 and TRBJ2-7; 9 bases are shared with TRBD1. The CDR3 is 15 amino acids. J gave up 3 bases and V 4 bases, and 8 bases lay outside the gene matches. CDR1 and CDR2 from the germline V gene are SGHRS and YFSETQ. CDR3 residues: CASSLRTGEIYEQYF. The DNA of the CDR3 is TGCGCCAGCAGCCTCCGGACAGGGGAAATCTACGAGCAGTACTTC.

The chain has TRBV19 and TRBJ1-5; 7 bases match TRBD1. CDR1 and CDR2 from the germline V gene are LNHDA and SQIVND (reference sequence). The V segment lost 6 bases and the J segment 1 base; nucleotides outside the gene matches: 6. The CDR3 has 15 residues. The CDR3 loop is CASRTTGRSNQPQHF. In DNA form, the CDR3 reads TGTGCCAGTAGAACGACAGGGAGGAGCAATCAGCCCCAGCATTTT. The variable domain in full, with the rest retrieved from reference TRBV19 and TRBJ1-5, is DGGITQSPKYLFRKEGQNVTLSCEQNLNHDAMYWYRQDPGQGLRLIYYSQIVNDFQKGDIAEGYSVSREKKESFPLTVTSAQKNPTAFYLCASRTTGRSNQPQHFGDGTRLSIL.

The table lists this clonotype with a few counts. The chain has TRBV6-2 or TRBV6-3 and TRBJ1-1; the match to TRBD1 covers 7 bases. The germline V gene encodes CDR1 MNHEY and CDR2 SVGEGT. The CDR3 is made up of 16 amino acids. The J segment lost 0 bases and the V segment lost 2 bases, leaving 6 bases of the junction unmatched. The CDR3 region has the DNA TGTGCCAGCAGTTACCCGACAGGGTTACTGAACACTGAAGCTTTCTTT. Residues: CASSYPTGLLNTEAFF.

This clonotype was detected a few times. This rearrangement joins TRBV4-2 to TRBJ2-1; 7 bases map to TRBD2. V was clipped by 0 bases and J by 0 bases; unmatched bases: 5. CDR1 is LGHNA, CDR2 YNFKEQ, per germline. The CDR3 consists of 17 residues. The CDR3 loop is CASSQELAASSYNEQFF. The CDR3, as DNA: TGTGCCAGCAGCCAAGAGCTAGCGGCCAGCTCCTACAATGAGCAGTTCTTC.

This clonotype has a handful of counts. The V call is TRBV2, the J call TRBJ1-1; 7 positions match TRBD1. Germline assignment: CDR1 SNHLY and CDR2 FYNNEI. The CDR3 has 14 residues. After removal of 5 bases from V and 0 bases from J, the junction contained 3 bases not matched to a gene. The CDR3 DNA follows: TGTGCCAGCAGTCGGGACAGCTTGAACACTGAAGCTTTCTTT. It specifies CASSRDSLNTEAFF.

About this clonotype: This clone may be a read error of a much larger clone one base away. The genes are TRBV2 and TRBJ1-1, with TRBD1 as a possible D gene (5 bases). Germline V gene lookup returns CDR1 SNHLY and CDR2 FYNNEI. Trimming pared 2 bases from V and 0 bases from J, leaving 16 bases between. The CDR3 totals 17 residues. Here the CDR3 reads CASSEYRLGLMNTEAFF. DNA of the CDR3: TGTGCCAGCAGTGAATATCGTTTGGGACTCATGAACACTGAAGCTTTCTTT.

This clonotype has just a few counts. This chain connects TRBV27 to TRBJ2-7; TRBD1 might be the D (5 bases). Germline loops: CDR1 MNHEY, CDR2 SMNVEV (reference sequence). The CDR3 is made up of 17 amino acids. Trimming removed 3 bases at V and 2 bases at J, with 20 bases between. CDR3 sequence: CASSLGLGQGLPYEQYF. The CDR3 DNA reads as TGTGCCAGCAGTTTGGGTTTGGGTCAGGGATTGCCCTACGAGCAGTACTTC.

The CDR3 DNA is TGTGCCAGCAGCTCAGGGTATTCCCCAGATACGCAGTATTTT. The encoded protein is CASSSGYSPDTQYF. The chain joins TRBV7-6 to TRBJ2-3; D possibly corresponds to TRBD1 (5 bases). Germline lookup yields CDR1 SGHVS and CDR2 FNYEAQ. The CDR3 has 14 amino acids. Trimming removed 4 bases at V and 4 bases at J, with 12 bases between.

This clonotype was seen at least ten times. The CDR3 loop reads CASSYFSMVSGVGRAFF. The CDR3 DNA reads TGTGCCAGCAGTTATTTCTCAATGGTCTCGGGCGTCGGTCGAGCTTTCTTT. The chain links TRBV6-5 to TRBJ1-1; D gene unclear. There are 17 residues in the CDR3. The germline V gene encodes CDR1 MNHEY and CDR2 SVGAGI. The V end was cut by 3 bases, the J end by 10 bases, with 27 bases between.

The table lists this clonotype with a few counts. The chain couples TRBV20-1 to TRBJ1-1; no clear D gene. V gave up 3 bases and J gave up 6 bases, with 8 bases separating them. The length of the CDR3 is 11 residues. Germline CDR1 DFQATT, CDR2 SNEGSKA (reference sequence). CDR3 sequence reads: CSARMVAEAFF. The CDR3 DNA reads TGCAGTGCTAGGATGGTGGCTGAAGCTTTCTTT.

The chain carries TRBV24-1 and TRBJ2-5; 7 bases are shared with TRBD2. V was clipped by 3 bases and J by 1 base; unmatched bases: 1. There are 14 residues in the CDR3. Per the germline V gene, CDR1 is KGHDR and CDR2 is SFDVKD. In DNA, the CDR3 is TGTGCCACCAGTGATCTAGCGGCCCAAGAGACCCAGTACTTC. Translating it yields CATSDLAAQETQYF.

Many counts were recorded for this clonotype. The chain carries TRBV7-6 and TRBJ1-1; perhaps TRBD1 as D (6 bases). With 6 bases removed from V and 2 bases from J, the gap between germline ends came to 10 bases. The CDR3 spans 13 residues. CDR1 and CDR2 from the germline V gene are SGHVS and FNYEAQ. This CDR3 is CASSMTGNTEAFF. CDR3 nucleotides: TGTGCCAGCAGTATGACAGGAAACACTGAAGCTTTCTTT.

The rearrangement uses TRBV4-1 and TRBJ1-1, with D possibly TRBD1 on 6 matching bases. V shed 3 bases and J shed 4 bases, with 12 bases lying between them. Germline CDR1 and CDR2: MGHRA and YSYEKL. The CDR3 contains 14 residues. For the CDR3, the DNA is TGCGCCAGCAGCCATCCACAGGGTTTCACTGAAGCTTTCTTT. It yields the protein CASSHPQGFTEAFF.

The CDR3 region is CASSEPGTTEAFF. CDR3 in DNA: TGTGCCAGCAGCGAGCCCGGGACCACTGAAGCTTTCTTT. The V call is TRBV2, the J call TRBJ1-1, with a weak D call TRBD1 (5 bases). Trimming left V 6 bases short and J 4 bases short, with 12 bases between. Germline V CDR1 and CDR2: SNHLY, FYNNEI. CDR3 length: 13 residues.

This clonotype came up a few times. The genes are TRBV5-6 and TRBJ2-5; maybe TRBD1 (5 bases). CDR1 and CDR2 from the germline V gene are SGHDT and YYEEEE. CDR3 size: 13 residues. V dropped 9 bases and J dropped 1 base, with 13 bases sitting between them. CDR3 sequence reads: CATSGNSQETQYF. CDR3 in DNA: TGTGCCACCTCAGGGAACTCCCAAGAGACCCAGTACTTC.

This clonotype was seen many times. The chain employs TRBV24-1 and TRBJ2-1; D not certain. The CDR3 consists of 16 residues. Germline V gene data show CDR1 as KGHDR and CDR2 as SFDVKD. V was clipped by 4 bases and J by 0 bases, with 12 bases between them. The CDR3 loop is CATSDSVRTSYNEQFF. DNA for the CDR3: TGTGCCACCAGTGACTCCGTGAGGACCTCCTACAATGAGCAGTTCTTC.

The chain links TRBV29-1 to TRBJ2-2, with D unclear. Trimming cost V 0 bases and J 0 bases, with 11 bases left between them. Germline V gives CDR1 SQVTM, CDR2 ANQGSEA. The length of the CDR3 is 16 residues. CDR3 amino acids: CSVEDRQEANTGELFF. CDR3 bases: TGCAGCGTTGAAGATCGCCAGGAAGCGAACACCGGGGAGCTGTTTTTT.

This clonotype has a count of ten or more. The rearrangement links TRBV6-6 to TRBJ2-3, with 10 nucleotides matching TRBD2. Germline CDR1 reads MNHNY; CDR2 reads SVGAGI (reference sequence). The J segment lost 3 bases and the V segment lost 6 bases, leaving 9 bases of the junction unmatched. The CDR3 has 16 residues. The CDR3: CASRKTSGPTTDTQYF. CDR3 sequence (DNA): TGTGCCAGCAGGAAGACTAGCGGGCCAACTACAGATACGCAGTATTTT.

V gene TRBV10-3 combines with J gene TRBJ2-7; D not resolved. V dropped 0 bases and J dropped 2 bases, with 11 bases sitting between them. The CDR3 contains 15 residues. Looked up from germline, CDR1 is ENHRY and CDR2 is SYGVKD. This CDR3 reads CAISESSLPPYEQYF. CDR3 in DNA: TGTGCCATCAGTGAGTCTAGTTTGCCCCCCTACGAGCAGTACTTC.

Remarks on this clonotype: One base away lies a much larger clone, so this may be a sequencing read error. J is TRBJ1-5 and V is TRBV28; D not certain. The CDR3 totals 16 residues. Germline values: CDR1 MDHEN, CDR2 SYDVKM. The CDR3 sequence: CASSLVLRNSNQSQHF. Here the CDR3 DNA reads TGTGCCAGCAGTTTAGTGCTCCGGAATAGCAATCAGTCCCAGCATTTT. Full variable domain (outside the CDR3, taken from reference TRBV28 and TRBJ1-5): DVKVTQSSRYLVKRTGEKVFLECVQDMDHENMFWYRQDPGLGLRLIYFSYDVKMKEKGDIPEGYSVSREKKERFSLILESASTNQTSMYLCASSLVLRNSNQSQHFGDGTRLSIL.

There are a few counts of this clonotype. This chain's CDR3 is CASSHRTGGGYGYTF. The CDR3 DNA follows: TGTGCCAGCAGCCACCGGACAGGGGGGGGCTATGGCTACACCTTC. The V gene is TRBV5-8, the J gene TRBJ1-2; 10 bases match TRBD1. Germline V gene lookup returns CDR1 SGHTS and CDR2 YDEGEE. J was trimmed by 4 bases and V by 4 bases; bases with no gene match: 7. This CDR3 is built from 15 residues. Full variable domain (missing parts from reference TRBV5-8 and TRBJ1-2): EAGVTQSPTHLIKTRGQQATLRCSPISGHTSVYWYQQALGLGLQFLLWYDEGEERNRGNFPPRFSGRQFPNYSSELNVNALELEDSALYLCASSHRTGGGYGYTFGSGTRLTVV.

Many counts were recorded for this clonotype. The chain combines TRBV27 with TRBJ2-4; tentatively, D is TRBD2 (5 bases). The CDR3 loop spans 15 amino acids. CDR1 MNHEY and CDR2 SMNVEV come from the germline V gene (reference sequence). The V end was cut by 3 bases, the J end by 0 bases, with 9 bases between. CDR3 sequence: CASSFAGPAKNIQYF. The CDR3 nucleotides are TGTGCCAGCAGTTTCGCGGGTCCAGCCAAAAACATTCAGTACTTC.

The J gene is TRBJ2-5, the V gene TRBV6-6, with D uncertain. Germline V CDR1 and CDR2: MNHNY, SVGAGI (reference sequence). V was trimmed by 1 base and J by 6 bases, leaving 15 bases between them. This CDR3 region has 15 residues. The CDR3 region is CASSYLGLGDKTQYF. CDR3 sequence (DNA): TGTGCCAGCAGTTACTTAGGGCTAGGCGACAAGACCCAGTACTTC.

This clonotype was observed many times. The chain couples TRBV7-9 to TRBJ2-3, with 7 bases that match TRBD1. V shed 4 bases and J 2 bases; nucleotides not matched to a gene: 12. This CDR3 comprises 17 residues. Germline V gives CDR1 SEHNR, CDR2 FQNEAQ (reference sequence). CDR3 sequence: CASSWARGQTPTDTQYF. The CDR3 nucleotides read TGTGCCAGCAGCTGGGCCAGGGGACAGACGCCCACAGATACGCAGTATTTT.

In its sample, this clonotype was seen many times. V usage is TRBV14 and J usage is TRBJ2-3; D could derive from TRBD1 or TRBD2 (5 bases each). V was trimmed by 5 bases and J by 2 bases, leaving 11 bases between them. The CDR3 is 14 residues long. Germline CDR1 SGHDN, CDR2 FVKESK. The CDR3 loop reads CASSLAGTTDTQYF. In DNA form, the CDR3 reads TGTGCCAGCAGCTTAGCCGGGACCACAGATACGCAGTATTTT.

For the CDR3, the DNA is TGTGCCAGCAGTGAAGCGGGGACTAATCAGCCCCAGCATTTT. Protein sequence: CASSEAGTNQPQHF. The chain has TRBV2 and TRBJ1-5; maybe TRBD1 (5 bases). The V gene's germline CDR1 is SNHLY and CDR2 FYNNEI. V lost 0 bases, J lost 4 bases, and 7 bases lay in between. The CDR3 loop spans 14 amino acids.

This clonotype was seen at least ten times. The rearrangement links TRBV5-1 to TRBJ2-5; D is possibly TRBD1 (6 bases). This CDR3 contains 13 residues. The germline V and J ends were trimmed by 5 bases and 1 base, with 9 bases remaining between them. Germline V gives CDR1 SGHRS, CDR2 YFSETQ. The chain's CDR3 is CASSPDSQETQYF. The CDR3 DNA reads as TGCGCCAGCAGTCCGGACAGCCAAGAGACCCAGTACTTC.

Comment on this clonotype: A read error may be the cause here, since a much bigger clone is one base away. The chain recombines TRBV20-1 with TRBJ2-3, with 10 nucleotides matching TRBD2. The CDR3 has 17 amino acids. Germline CDR1 and CDR2: DFQATT and SNEGSKA (reference sequence). This CDR3 reads CSATEITSGKDTDTRYF. CDR3 DNA: TGCAGTGCAACCGAAATTACTAGCGGGAAAGACACAGATACGCGGTATTTT.

This clonotype was seen at least ten times. The chain recombines TRBV6-2 or TRBV6-3 with TRBJ2-6; TRBD1 agrees at 9 bases. V trimming: 5 bases; J trimming: 0 bases; junction bases outside the gene matches: 14. CDR1 is MNHEY, CDR2 SVGEGT, per germline. The CDR3 runs to 20 residues. The DNA for the CDR3 is TGTGCCAGCAGTCCACAACACCGGGACAGGGACCCCTCTGGGGCCAACGTCCTGACTTTC. Protein sequence: CASSPQHRDRDPSGANVLTF.

The V call is TRBV4-1, the J call TRBJ1-1, with D unclear. Trimming cost V 1 base and J 8 bases, with 11 bases left between them. Germline CDR1 MGHRA, CDR2 YSYEKL. This CDR3 region has 13 residues. CDR3 coding DNA: TGCGCCAGCAGCCAAGCTGGAACATTCGAAGCTTTCTTT. It specifies CASSQAGTFEAFF.